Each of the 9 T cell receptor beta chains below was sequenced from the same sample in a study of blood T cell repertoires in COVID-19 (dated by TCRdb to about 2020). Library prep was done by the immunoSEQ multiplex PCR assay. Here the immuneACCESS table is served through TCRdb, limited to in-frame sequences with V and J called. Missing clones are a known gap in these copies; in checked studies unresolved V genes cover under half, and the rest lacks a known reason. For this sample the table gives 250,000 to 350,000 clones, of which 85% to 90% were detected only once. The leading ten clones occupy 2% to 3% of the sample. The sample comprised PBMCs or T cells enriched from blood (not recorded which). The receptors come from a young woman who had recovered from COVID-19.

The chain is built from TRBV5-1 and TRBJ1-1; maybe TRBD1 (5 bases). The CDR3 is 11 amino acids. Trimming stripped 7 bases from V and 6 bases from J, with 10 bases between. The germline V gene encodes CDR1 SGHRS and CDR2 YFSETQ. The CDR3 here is CASLQGSEAFF. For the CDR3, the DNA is TGCGCCAGCCTTCAGGGCTCTGAAGCTTTCTTT.

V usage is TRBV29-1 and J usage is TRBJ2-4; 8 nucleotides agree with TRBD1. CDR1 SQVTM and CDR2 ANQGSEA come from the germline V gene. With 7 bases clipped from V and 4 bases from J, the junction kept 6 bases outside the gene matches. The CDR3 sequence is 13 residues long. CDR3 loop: CSASRQGKNIQYF. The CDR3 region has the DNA TGCAGCGCCTCCCGACAGGGGAAAAACATTCAGTACTTC.

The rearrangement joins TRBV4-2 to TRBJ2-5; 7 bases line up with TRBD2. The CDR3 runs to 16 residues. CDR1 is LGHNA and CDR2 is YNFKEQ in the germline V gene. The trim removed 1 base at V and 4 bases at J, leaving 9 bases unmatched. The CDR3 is CASSQGGTTRTETQYF. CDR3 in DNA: TGTGCCAGCAGCCAAGGGGGGACTACTCGGACAGAGACCCAGTACTTC.

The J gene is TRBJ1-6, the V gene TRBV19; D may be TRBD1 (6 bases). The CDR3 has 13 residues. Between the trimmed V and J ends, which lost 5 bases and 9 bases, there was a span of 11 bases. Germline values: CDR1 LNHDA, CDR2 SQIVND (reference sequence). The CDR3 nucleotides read TGTGCCAGTAGTGTACAGGGCGGTTCACCCCTCCACTTT. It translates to CASSVQGGSPLHF.

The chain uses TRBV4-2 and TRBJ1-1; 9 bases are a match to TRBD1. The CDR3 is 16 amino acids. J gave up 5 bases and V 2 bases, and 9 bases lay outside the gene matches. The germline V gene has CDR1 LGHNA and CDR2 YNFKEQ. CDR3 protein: CASSQPNRGLRTEAFF. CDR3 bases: TGTGCCAGCAGCCAACCTAACAGGGGGCTGAGGACTGAAGCTTTCTTT.

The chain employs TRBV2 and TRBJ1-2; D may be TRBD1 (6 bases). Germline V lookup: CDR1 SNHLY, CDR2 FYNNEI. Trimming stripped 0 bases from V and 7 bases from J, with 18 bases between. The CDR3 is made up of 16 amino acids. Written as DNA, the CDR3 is TGTGCCAGCAGTGAAGCCCCACAGGGCTCGGGACCTGGCTACACCTTC. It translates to CASSEAPQGSGPGYTF.

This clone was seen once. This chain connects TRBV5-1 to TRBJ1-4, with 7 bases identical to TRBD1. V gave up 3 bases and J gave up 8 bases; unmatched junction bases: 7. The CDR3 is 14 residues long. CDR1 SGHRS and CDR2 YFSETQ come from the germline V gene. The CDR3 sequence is CASSSGQDGEKLFF. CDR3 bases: TGCGCCAGCAGCTCTGGACAGGATGGAGAAAAACTGTTTTTT.

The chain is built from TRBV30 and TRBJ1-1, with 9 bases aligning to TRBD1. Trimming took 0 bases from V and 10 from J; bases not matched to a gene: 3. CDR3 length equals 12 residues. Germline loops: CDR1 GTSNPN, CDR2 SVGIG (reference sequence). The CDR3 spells CAWSVMTGGAFF. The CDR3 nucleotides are TGTGCCTGGAGTGTGATGACAGGGGGAGCTTTCTTT. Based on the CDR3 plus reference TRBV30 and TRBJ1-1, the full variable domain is SQTIHQWPATLVQPVGSPLSLECTVEGTSNPNLYWYRQAAGRGLQLLFYSVGIGQISSEVPQNLSASRPQDRQFILSSKKLLLSDSGFYLCAWSVMTGGAFFGQGTRLTVV.

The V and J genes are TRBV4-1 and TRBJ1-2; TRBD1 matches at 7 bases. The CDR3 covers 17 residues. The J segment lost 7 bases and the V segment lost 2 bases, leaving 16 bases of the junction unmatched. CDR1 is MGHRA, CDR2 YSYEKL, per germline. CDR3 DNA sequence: TGCGCCAGCAGCCAATCGACAGAGACAGGGCAAGCGGTTGGCTACACCTTC. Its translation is CASSQSTETGQAVGYTF.